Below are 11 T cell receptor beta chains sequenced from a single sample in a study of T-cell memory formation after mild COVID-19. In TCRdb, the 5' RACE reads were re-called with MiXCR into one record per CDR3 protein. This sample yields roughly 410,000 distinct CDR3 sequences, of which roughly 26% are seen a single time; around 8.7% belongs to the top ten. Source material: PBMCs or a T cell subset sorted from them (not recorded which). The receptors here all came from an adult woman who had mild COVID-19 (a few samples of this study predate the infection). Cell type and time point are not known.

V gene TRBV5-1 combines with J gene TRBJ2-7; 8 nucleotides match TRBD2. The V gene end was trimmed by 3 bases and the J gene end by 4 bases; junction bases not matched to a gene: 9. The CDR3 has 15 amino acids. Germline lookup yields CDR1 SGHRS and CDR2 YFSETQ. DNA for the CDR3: TGCGCCAGCAGCTCCTCGGGGGGGCCGCTTTACGAGCAGTACTTC. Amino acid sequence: CASSSSGGPLYEQYF. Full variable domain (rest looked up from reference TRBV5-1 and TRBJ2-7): KAGVTQTPRYLIKTRGQQVTLSCSPISGHRSVSWYQQTPGQGLQFLFEYFSETQRNKGNFPGRFSGRQFSNSRSEMNVSTLELGDSALYLCASSSSGGPLYEQYFGPGTRLTVT.

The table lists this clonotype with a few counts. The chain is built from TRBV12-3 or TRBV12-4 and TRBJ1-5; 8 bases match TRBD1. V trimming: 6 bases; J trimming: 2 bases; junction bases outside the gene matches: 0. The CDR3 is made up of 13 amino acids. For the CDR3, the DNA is TGTGCCAGCAGGACAGGGGGCAATCAGCCCCAGCATTTT. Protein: CASRTGGNQPQHF.

In nucleotides, the CDR3 is TGTGCCAGCAGCTTGGTGCGGGGGGGCACCGGGGAGCTGTTTTTT. Translated, it gives CASSLVRGGTGELFF. The chain is built from TRBV5-4 and TRBJ2-2; 9 positions match TRBD2. CDR1 and CDR2 from the germline V gene are SGHNT and YYREEE (reference sequence). The CDR3 has 15 amino acids. The V and J ends lost 0 bases and 4 bases, in that order; junction bases with no gene match: 1.

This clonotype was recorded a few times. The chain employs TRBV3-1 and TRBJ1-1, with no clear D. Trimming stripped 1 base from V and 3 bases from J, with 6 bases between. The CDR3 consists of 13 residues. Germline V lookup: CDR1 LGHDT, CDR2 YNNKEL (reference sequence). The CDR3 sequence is CASSQVRDTEAFF. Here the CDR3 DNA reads TGTGCCAGCAGCCAAGTGAGGGACACTGAAGCTTTCTTT.

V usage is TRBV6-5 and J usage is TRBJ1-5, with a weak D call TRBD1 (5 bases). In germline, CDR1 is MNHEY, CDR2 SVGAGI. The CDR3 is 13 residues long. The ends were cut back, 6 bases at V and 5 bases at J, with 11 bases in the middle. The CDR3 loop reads CASRGGLDQPQHF. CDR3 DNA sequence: TGTGCCAGCAGGGGGGGGTTAGATCAGCCCCAGCATTTT.

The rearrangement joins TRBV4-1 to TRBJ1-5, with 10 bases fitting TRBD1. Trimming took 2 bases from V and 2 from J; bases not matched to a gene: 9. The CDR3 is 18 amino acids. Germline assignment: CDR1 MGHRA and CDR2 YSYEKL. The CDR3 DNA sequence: TGCGCCAGCAGCCAAAGAGACAGGGGGCAGAACGGCAATCAGCCCCAGCATTTT. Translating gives CASSQRDRGQNGNQPQHF.

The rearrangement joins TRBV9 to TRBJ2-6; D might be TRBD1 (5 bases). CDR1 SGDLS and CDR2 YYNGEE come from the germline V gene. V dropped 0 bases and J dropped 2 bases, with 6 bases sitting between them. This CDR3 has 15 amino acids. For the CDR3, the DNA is TGTGCCAGCAGCGTAGGGGGCCCTGGGGCCAACGTCCTGACTTTC. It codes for CASSVGGPGANVLTF.

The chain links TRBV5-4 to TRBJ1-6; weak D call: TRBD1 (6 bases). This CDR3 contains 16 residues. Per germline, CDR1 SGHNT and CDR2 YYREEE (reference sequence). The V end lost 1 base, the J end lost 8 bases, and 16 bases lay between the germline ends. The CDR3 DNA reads TGTGCCAGCAGCTTGCGGGGGCAAGGCAGAGATTCACCCCTCCACTTT. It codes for CASSLRGQGRDSPLHF. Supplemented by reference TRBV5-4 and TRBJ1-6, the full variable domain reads ETGVTQSPTHLIKTRGQQVTLRCSSQSGHNTVSWYQQALGQGPQFIFQYYREEENGRGNFPPRFSGLQFPNYSSELNVNALELDDSALYLCASSLRGQGRDSPLHFGNGTRLTVT.

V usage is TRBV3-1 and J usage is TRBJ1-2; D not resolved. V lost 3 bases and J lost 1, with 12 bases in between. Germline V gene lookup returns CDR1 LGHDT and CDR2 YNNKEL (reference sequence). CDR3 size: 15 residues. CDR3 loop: CASSHRAVHNYGYTF. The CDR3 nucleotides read TGTGCCAGCAGCCACCGGGCAGTGCATAACTATGGCTACACCTTC.

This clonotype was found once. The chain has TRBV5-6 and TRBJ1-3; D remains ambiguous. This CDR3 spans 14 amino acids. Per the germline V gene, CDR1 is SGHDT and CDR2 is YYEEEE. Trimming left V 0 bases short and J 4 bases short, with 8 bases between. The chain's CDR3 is CASSLAWQGNTIYF. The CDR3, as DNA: TGTGCCAGCAGCTTGGCGTGGCAGGGAAACACCATATATTTT.

In DNA form, the CDR3 reads TGCGCCAGCAGCCCCCATCCCGTGACAGGGGAATCCATTTCATCCTACGAGCAGTACTTC. Protein: CASSPHPVTGESISSYEQYF. The rearrangement joins TRBV4-3 to TRBJ2-7; 8 bases agree with TRBD1. Germline-derived CDR1 and CDR2 are LGHNA and YSLEER. The CDR3 has 20 residues. The trim removed 4 bases at V and 1 base at J, leaving 21 bases unmatched.